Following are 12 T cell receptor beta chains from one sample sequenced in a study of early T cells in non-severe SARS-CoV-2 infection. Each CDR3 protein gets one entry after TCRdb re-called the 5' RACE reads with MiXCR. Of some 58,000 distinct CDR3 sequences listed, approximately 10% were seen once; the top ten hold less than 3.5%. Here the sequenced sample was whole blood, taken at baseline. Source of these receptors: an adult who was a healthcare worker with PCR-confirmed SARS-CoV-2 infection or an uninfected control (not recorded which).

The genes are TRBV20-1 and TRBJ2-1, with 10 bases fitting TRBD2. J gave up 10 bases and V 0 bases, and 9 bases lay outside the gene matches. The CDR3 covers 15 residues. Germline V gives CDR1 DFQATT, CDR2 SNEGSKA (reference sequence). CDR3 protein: CSARDQLAGPVEQFF. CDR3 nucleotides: TGCAGTGCTAGAGATCAACTAGCGGGGCCCGTAGAGCAGTTCTTC.

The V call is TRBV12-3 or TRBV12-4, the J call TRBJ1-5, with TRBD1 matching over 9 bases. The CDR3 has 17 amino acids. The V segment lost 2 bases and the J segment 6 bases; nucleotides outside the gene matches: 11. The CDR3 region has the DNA TGTGCCAGCAGTTTACTTACGACAGGGGGTAGGAGTCAGCCCCAGCATTTT. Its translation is CASSLLTTGGRSQPQHF.

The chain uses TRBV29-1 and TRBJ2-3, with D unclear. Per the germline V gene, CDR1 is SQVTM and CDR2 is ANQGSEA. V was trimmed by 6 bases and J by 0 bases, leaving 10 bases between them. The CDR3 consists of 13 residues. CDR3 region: CSVDPVSTDTQYF. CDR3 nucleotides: TGCAGCGTGGACCCCGTGAGCACAGATACGCAGTATTTT.

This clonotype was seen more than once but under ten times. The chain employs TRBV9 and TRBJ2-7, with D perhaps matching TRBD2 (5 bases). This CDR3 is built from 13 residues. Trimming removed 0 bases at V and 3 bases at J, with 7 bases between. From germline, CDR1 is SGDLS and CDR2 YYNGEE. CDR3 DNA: TGTGCCAGCAGCGTAGGAGGGATCTACGAGCAGTACTTC. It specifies CASSVGGIYEQYF.

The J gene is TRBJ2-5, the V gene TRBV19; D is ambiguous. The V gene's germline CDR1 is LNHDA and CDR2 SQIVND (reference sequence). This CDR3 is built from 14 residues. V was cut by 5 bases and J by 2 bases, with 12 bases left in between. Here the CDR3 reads CASSPQWLQETQYF. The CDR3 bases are TGTGCCAGTAGTCCCCAGTGGCTTCAAGAGACCCAGTACTTC.

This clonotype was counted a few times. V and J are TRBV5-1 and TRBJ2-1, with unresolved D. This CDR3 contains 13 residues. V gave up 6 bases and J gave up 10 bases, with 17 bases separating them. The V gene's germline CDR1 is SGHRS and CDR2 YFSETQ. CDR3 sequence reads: CASKGLDYPEQFF. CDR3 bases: TGCGCCAGCAAGGGCCTGGATTACCCAGAGCAGTTCTTC.

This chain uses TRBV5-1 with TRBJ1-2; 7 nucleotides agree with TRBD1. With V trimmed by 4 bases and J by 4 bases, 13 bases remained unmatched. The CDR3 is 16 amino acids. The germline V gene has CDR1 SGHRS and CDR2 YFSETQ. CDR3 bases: TGCGCCAGCAGCCAGGCGACAGGGAATCCCTCCTATGGCTACACCTTC. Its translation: CASSQATGNPSYGYTF.

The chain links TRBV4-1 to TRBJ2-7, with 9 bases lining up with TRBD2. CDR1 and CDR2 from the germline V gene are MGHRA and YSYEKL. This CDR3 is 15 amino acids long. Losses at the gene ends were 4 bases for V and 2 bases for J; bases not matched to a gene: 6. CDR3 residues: CASSLTAGGTYEQYF. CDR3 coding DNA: TGCGCCAGCAGCCTAACAGCGGGGGGAACCTACGAGCAGTACTTC.

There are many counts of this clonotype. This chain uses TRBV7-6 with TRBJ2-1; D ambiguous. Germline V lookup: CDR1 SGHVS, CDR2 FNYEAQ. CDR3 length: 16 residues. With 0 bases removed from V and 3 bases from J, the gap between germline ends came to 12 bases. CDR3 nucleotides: TGTGCCAGCAGCTTAGCATTCCGGAGCCGCTACAATGAGCAGTTCTTC. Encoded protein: CASSLAFRSRYNEQFF.

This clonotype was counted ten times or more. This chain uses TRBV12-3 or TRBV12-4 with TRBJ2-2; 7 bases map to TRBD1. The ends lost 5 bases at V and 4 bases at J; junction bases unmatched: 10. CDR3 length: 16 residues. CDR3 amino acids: CASSPIGRGTTGELFF. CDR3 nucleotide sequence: TGTGCCAGCAGTCCGATTGGCAGGGGGACCACCGGGGAGCTGTTTTTT.

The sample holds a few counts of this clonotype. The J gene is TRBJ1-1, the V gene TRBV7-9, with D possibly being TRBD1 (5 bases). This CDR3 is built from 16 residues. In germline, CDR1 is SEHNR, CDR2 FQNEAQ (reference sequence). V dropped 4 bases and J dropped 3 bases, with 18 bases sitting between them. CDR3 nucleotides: TGTGCCAGCAGCTCCGGTCGGGGCAGGCAAGACACTGAAGCTTTCTTT. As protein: CASSSGRGRQDTEAFF.

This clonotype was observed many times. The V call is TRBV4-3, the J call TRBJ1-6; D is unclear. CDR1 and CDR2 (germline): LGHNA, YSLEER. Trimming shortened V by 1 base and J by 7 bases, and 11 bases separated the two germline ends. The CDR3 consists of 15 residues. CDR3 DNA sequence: TGCGCCAGCAGCCAAGCCTCTTTTATCAATTCACCCCTCCACTTT. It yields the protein CASSQASFINSPLHF.